The 11 T cell receptor beta chains listed next were all sequenced from one sample in a study of T cell responses to AZD1222 COVID-19 vaccine. Sequencing used immunoSEQ multiplex PCR; TCRdb keeps in-frame clones, though not all of them. Seen here are around 120,000 clones, about 92% observed once, and the top ten hold approximately 5.1%. The sample here was peripheral blood, taken 28 days after the second AZD1222 dose. The receptors stem from an adult who received the AZD1222 COVID-19 vaccine.

The V gene is TRBV10-1, the J gene TRBJ1-4; a possible D gene is TRBD1 (5 bases). The germline V and J ends were trimmed by 8 bases and 6 bases, with 16 bases remaining between them. This CDR3 has 14 amino acids. Looked up from germline, CDR1 is WNHNN and CDR2 is SYGVQD (reference sequence). The CDR3 sequence: CASGRDRRDEKLFF. CDR3 DNA sequence: TGCGCCAGCGGCCGGGACCGAAGGGATGAAAAACTGTTTTTT.

The J gene is TRBJ2-3, the V gene TRBV19; possibly TRBD2 for D (6 bases). The CDR3 runs to 12 residues. Looked up from germline, CDR1 is LNHDA and CDR2 is SQIVND (reference sequence). V lost 6 bases, J lost 4 bases, and 8 bases lay in between. CDR3 residues: CASSGGSDTQYF. CDR3 bases: TGTGCCAGTAGCGGGGGATCAGATACGCAGTATTTT.

The rearrangement joins TRBV3-1 (or the pseudogene TRBV3-2) to TRBJ1-1, with unresolved D. In germline, CDR1 is LGHDT, CDR2 YNNKEL (reference sequence). The CDR3 extends over 14 amino acids. Trimming removed 4 bases from V and 4 bases from J, with 13 bases in between. This CDR3 is CASSRMDMGTEAFF. DNA of the CDR3: TGTGCCAGCAGCCGGATGGATATGGGCACTGAAGCTTTCTTT.

The gene calls are TRBV2 and TRBJ1-6; D gene uncertain. This CDR3 comprises 13 residues. Trimming left V 8 bases short and J 8 bases short, with 13 bases between. Germline CDR1 reads SNHLY; CDR2 reads FYNNEI. The CDR3 region has the DNA TGTGCCAGCCTGGGGAGGGAGCATTCACCCCTCCACTTT. Translated: CASLGREHSPLHF.

The CDR3 spells CASSYQDGSYEQYF. Here the CDR3 DNA reads TGTGCCAGCAGTTACCAGGACGGCTCCTACGAGCAGTACTTC. This sequence joins TRBV6-5 and TRBJ2-7; D remains unclear. The germline gives CDR1 MNHEY, CDR2 SVGAGI. Trimming pared 2 bases from V and 0 bases from J, leaving 8 bases between. There are 14 residues in the CDR3.

V gene TRBV6-1 combines with J gene TRBJ1-1; TRBD1 might be the D (5 bases). The V end was cut by 0 bases, the J end by 4 bases, with 9 bases between. Germline V gives CDR1 MNHNS, CDR2 SASEGT. The CDR3 consists of 14 residues. The CDR3 sequence: CASSEARQTTEAFF. CDR3 sequence (DNA): TGTGCCAGCAGTGAAGCTAGACAGACCACTGAAGCTTTCTTT.

V gene TRBV5-4 combines with J gene TRBJ2-3; 10 nucleotides agree with TRBD2. The CDR3 covers 17 residues. Per germline, CDR1 SGHNT and CDR2 YYREEE (reference sequence). After removal of 2 bases from V and 6 bases from J, the junction contained 12 bases not matched to a gene. The CDR3 DNA reads TGTGCCAGCAGCTTCAGAAGCGGGAGGGCCTCTGGGGATACGCAGTATTTT. It encodes CASSFRSGRASGDTQYF.

The chain recombines TRBV3-1 (or the pseudogene TRBV3-2) with TRBJ2-5; 9 bases fit TRBD2. Looked up from germline, CDR1 is LGHDT and CDR2 is YNNKEL (reference sequence). Trimming at V came to 1 base and at J to 7 bases, leaving 16 bases not matched to a gene. This CDR3 contains 18 residues. The CDR3 region is CASSQAAPSGVFPATQYF. DNA for the CDR3: TGTGCCAGCAGCCAAGCGGCCCCTAGCGGGGTGTTCCCAGCGACCCAGTACTTC.

The chain employs TRBV5-1 and TRBJ1-2, with TRBD1 matching 9 bases. The CDR3 is 14 amino acids. The germline CDR1 and CDR2 sequences are SGHRS and YFSETQ. J gave up 3 bases and V 4 bases, and 4 bases lay outside the gene matches. The CDR3 protein is CASSLDRGYYGYTF. The CDR3 nucleotides read TGCGCCAGCAGCCTGGACAGGGGATACTATGGCTACACCTTC.

The chain carries TRBV3-1 (or the pseudogene TRBV3-2) and TRBJ2-5, with a possible D match to TRBD2 (5 bases). Germline lookup yields CDR1 LGHDT and CDR2 YNNKEL (reference sequence). The CDR3 is 15 residues long. Trimming took off 2 bases at V and 1 base at J, with 11 bases between the two ends. CDR3 region: CASSQSFGIQETQYF. Here the CDR3 DNA reads TGTGCCAGCAGCCAAAGTTTCGGGATCCAAGAGACCCAGTACTTC.

V is TRBV10-3 and J is TRBJ2-5, with D uncertain. The germline gives CDR1 ENHRY, CDR2 SYGVKD. The CDR3 length is 17 residues. With 4 bases removed from V and 5 bases from J, the gap between germline ends came to 23 bases. The CDR3 loop is CAISGIVEETGRETQYF. CDR3 DNA sequence: TGTGCCATCAGTGGTATAGTGGAAGAAACGGGTCGGGAGACCCAGTACTTC.